Following are 29 T cell receptor beta chains from one sample sequenced in a study of Ad26.COV2.S vaccination and SARS-CoV-2 variants. The table came from immunoSEQ multiplex PCR; TCRdb's copy has only in-frame clones and leaves some out. The data contain under 500,000 clones, about 90% of them singletons. Treatment noted: roughly 18 received Ad26.COV2.S at low or high dose, single or two shots; about 5 received placebo; per-sample allocation not given. Day 63 after the first injection of vaccine or placebo was the sampling time. Sequencing was performed on peripheral blood, taken in a trial of Ad26.COV2.S vaccine versus placebo. The receptors were sampled from a person between 18 and 65 years old who received the Ad26.COV2.S COVID-19 vaccine or a placebo.

This chain links TRBV6-1 with TRBJ2-5, with D unresolved. Germline V gene lookup returns CDR1 MNHNS and CDR2 SASEGT. Trimming stripped 5 bases from V and 4 bases from J, with 14 bases between. The CDR3 covers 14 residues. CDR3: CASSYELPGETQYF. The CDR3 bases are TGTGCCAGCAGTTATGAGCTACCTGGAGAGACCCAGTACTTC.

The chain employs TRBV6-5 and TRBJ1-2; possible D gene TRBD1, 6 bases. Trimming shortened V by 6 bases and J by 12 bases, and 11 bases separated the two germline ends. The CDR3 has 10 amino acids. CDR1 and CDR2 (germline): MNHEY, SVGAGI. Here the CDR3 reads CASRQGGDTF. Written as DNA, the CDR3 is TGTGCCAGCAGGCAAGGGGGTGACACCTTC.

V usage is TRBV5-5 and J usage is TRBJ2-3, with D uncertain. This CDR3 comprises 13 residues. Trimming pared 2 bases from V and 1 base from J, leaving 5 bases between. From germline, CDR1 is SGHKS and CDR2 YYEKEE (reference sequence). The CDR3 loop reads CASSLEGTDTQYF. The CDR3 DNA is TGTGCCAGCAGCTTAGAGGGCACAGATACGCAGTATTTT. The full variable domain, in which reference TRBV5-5 and TRBJ2-3 provide the parts outside the CDR3, is DAGVTQSPTHLIKTRGQQVTLRCSPISGHKSVSWYQQVLGQGPQFIFQYYEKEERGRGNFPDRFSARQFPNYSSELNVNALLLGDSALYLCASSLEGTDTQYFGPGTRLTVL.

The genes are TRBV5-8 and TRBJ2-3, with 7 nucleotides matching TRBD1. CDR1 is SGHTS and CDR2 is YDEGEE in the germline V gene. With V trimmed by 4 bases and J by 0 bases, 14 bases remained unmatched. This CDR3 is built from 18 residues. This CDR3 is CASSPLRATGLSTDTQYF. CDR3 sequence (DNA): TGTGCCAGCAGCCCCCTCCGCGCGACAGGGCTTAGCACAGATACGCAGTATTTT.

Here the CDR3 DNA reads TGTGCCAGCAGCCAGACTAGCGGGGGGGCCTATGAGCAGTTCTTC. Translating gives CASSQTSGGAYEQFF. This chain joins TRBV5-4 and TRBJ2-1, with 14 bases fitting TRBD2. The V gene's germline CDR1 is SGHNT and CDR2 YYREEE (reference sequence). The CDR3 totals 15 residues. J gave up 8 bases and V 4 bases, and 5 bases lay outside the gene matches.

The gene calls are TRBV19 and TRBJ2-1; 13 nucleotides line up with TRBD2. From germline, CDR1 is LNHDA and CDR2 SQIVND (reference sequence). V lost 6 bases, J lost 3 bases, and 5 bases stayed unmatched. The CDR3 is 16 residues long. CDR3 protein: CASSPTSGGHYNEQFF. Here the CDR3 DNA reads TGTGCCAGTAGCCCGACTAGCGGGGGGCACTACAATGAGCAGTTCTTC.

The chain couples TRBV4-3 to TRBJ1-3; no clear D gene. The germline V gene encodes CDR1 LGHNA and CDR2 YSLEER. This CDR3 spans 13 amino acids. Trimming left V 2 bases short and J 4 bases short, with 6 bases between. CDR3 nucleotide sequence: TGCGCCAGCAGCCAAACGGACGGAAACACCATATATTTT. This gives the protein CASSQTDGNTIYF.

The V call is TRBV12-5, the J call TRBJ2-1; 10 positions match TRBD2. Germline V gives CDR1 LGHNT, CDR2 FRNRAP. This CDR3 is 17 amino acids long. Trimming took 1 base from V and 4 from J; bases not matched to a gene: 7. The CDR3 nucleotides read TGTGCTAGTGGTTTGGAGAAGCGGGGGGGCGGTTACAATGAGCAGTTCTTC. This encodes CASGLEKRGGGYNEQFF.

CDR3 amino acids: CAISEVAGGPRTDTQYF. In DNA, the CDR3 is TGTGCCATCAGTGAAGTAGCGGGGGGGCCGAGGACAGATACGCAGTATTTT. The chain joins TRBV10-3 to TRBJ2-3; 11 bases fit TRBD2. V dropped 3 bases and J dropped 3; count of bases not matched to a gene: 8. This CDR3 spans 17 amino acids. CDR1 and CDR2 from the germline V gene are ENHRY and SYGVKD.

The chain recombines TRBV13 with TRBJ1-4; 9 bases line up with TRBD1. Germline loops: CDR1 PRHDT, CDR2 FYEKMQ (reference sequence). This CDR3 is 14 amino acids long. Trimming at V came to 8 bases and at J to 4 bases, leaving 5 bases not matched to a gene. The CDR3 sequence: CASATGGNNEKLFF. The DNA for the CDR3 is TGTGCCAGCGCCACAGGGGGCAATAATGAAAAACTGTTTTTT.

The chain couples TRBV7-9 to TRBJ2-7; D unclear. The CDR3 consists of 13 residues. Germline-derived CDR1 and CDR2 are SEHNR and FQNEAQ (reference sequence). Trimming removed 5 bases at V and 6 bases at J, with 14 bases between. CDR3 bases: TGTGCCAGCAGCCGCACGGCGGCCGCCGAGCAGTACTTC. Translated, it gives CASSRTAAAEQYF.

The rearrangement uses TRBV10-1 and TRBJ1-1; 7 bases are a match to TRBD1. The germline CDR1 and CDR2 sequences are WNHNN and SYGVQD (reference sequence). The CDR3 is 17 amino acids. CDR3 bases: TGCGCTACTAGAAAACAAACGGGACAGTTGATGAACACTGAAGCTTTCTTT. Protein sequence: CATRKQTGQLMNTEAFF.

The CDR3 DNA sequence: TGTGCCAGCAGCTTTCTAGCGGGGGTAACTAGCACAGATACGCAGTATTTT. Its protein product is CASSFLAGVTSTDTQYF. The chain is built from TRBV13 and TRBJ2-3, with 10 bases lining up with TRBD2. Germline loops: CDR1 PRHDT, CDR2 FYEKMQ (reference sequence). J gave up 0 bases and V 3 bases, and 6 bases lay outside the gene matches. This CDR3 region has 17 residues.

This chain connects TRBV7-2 to TRBJ2-3; D is perhaps TRBD1 (6 bases). The CDR3 extends over 17 amino acids. CDR1 is SGHTA and CDR2 is FQGNSA in the germline V gene. V was trimmed by 6 bases and J by 2 bases, leaving 21 bases between them. The CDR3 spells CASRIDWGPLYTDTQYF. The CDR3 region has the DNA TGTGCCAGCAGAATAGATTGGGGGCCCCTATACACAGATACGCAGTATTTT.

J is TRBJ1-6 and V is TRBV7-6; 9 bases match TRBD1. Trimming at V came to 4 bases and at J to 8 bases, leaving 9 bases not matched to a gene. Germline assignment: CDR1 SGHVS and CDR2 FNYEAQ. The CDR3 totals 16 residues. The CDR3 DNA reads as TGTGCCAGCAGCTCCCTCCCCCGGACAGGGGATTCACCCCTCCACTTT. It specifies CASSSLPRTGDSPLHF. The variable domain in full, with the rest retrieved from reference TRBV7-6 and TRBJ1-6, is GAGVSQSPRYKVTKRGQDVALRCDPISGHVSLYWYRQALGQGPEFLTYFNYEAQQDKSGLPNDRFSAERPEGSISTLTIQRTEQRDSAMYRCASSSLPRTGDSPLHFGNGTRLTVT.

The rearrangement joins TRBV9 to TRBJ2-3; D uncertain. Germline assignment: CDR1 SGDLS and CDR2 YYNGEE. The length of the CDR3 is 14 residues. Trimming shortened V by 0 bases and J by 0 bases, and 5 bases separated the two germline ends. The CDR3 DNA sequence: TGTGCCAGCAGCGTAGACTACAGCACAGATACGCAGTATTTT. Translation: CASSVDYSTDTQYF.

This chain joins TRBV19 and TRBJ2-2, with D possibly being TRBD1 (6 bases). This CDR3 comprises 14 residues. The germline V gene has CDR1 LNHDA and CDR2 SQIVND (reference sequence). The V gene lost 0 bases and the J gene lost 4 bases, with 6 bases spanning the gap. The CDR3 DNA reads TGTGCCAGTAGTATAGACAGGGGCACCGGGGAGCTGTTTTTT. Protein sequence: CASSIDRGTGELFF.

The V gene is TRBV19, the J gene TRBJ2-7; D remains unclear. V was clipped by 5 bases and J by 9 bases, with 14 bases between them. Germline values: CDR1 LNHDA, CDR2 SQIVND (reference sequence). This CDR3 contains 12 residues. The CDR3 DNA reads as TGTGCCAGTAGTCCGTTGTCCGGAGCGCAGTACTTC. It specifies CASSPLSGAQYF.

The chain uses TRBV5-6 and TRBJ2-3, with 9 bases matching TRBD1. The CDR3 consists of 18 residues. The germline V gene encodes CDR1 SGHDT and CDR2 YYEEEE. The V gene end was trimmed by 1 base and the J gene end by 1 base; junction bases not matched to a gene: 10. CDR3 amino acids: CASSLLGRWDRGTDTQYF. The CDR3 DNA follows: TGTGCCAGCAGCTTGTTAGGGCGCTGGGACAGGGGCACAGATACGCAGTATTTT.

V usage is TRBV14 and J usage is TRBJ2-5; 8 nucleotides align to TRBD1. The germline V gene has CDR1 SGHDN and CDR2 FVKESK. This CDR3 has 16 residues. The junction had 8 bases not matched to a gene; V was cut back by 2 bases and J by 3 bases. The CDR3 sequence: CASSQRPGQGEETQYF. The CDR3 DNA sequence: TGTGCCAGCAGCCAACGTCCCGGACAGGGCGAAGAGACCCAGTACTTC.

This chain links TRBV19 with TRBJ1-1; TRBD1 matches 8 bases. Looked up from germline, CDR1 is LNHDA and CDR2 is SQIVND (reference sequence). The CDR3 covers 15 residues. Germline trimming cut 10 bases from V and 4 bases from J; bases unmatched to any gene: 14. As DNA, the CDR3 is TGTGCCACTCAGACAGGGGCCAGAGGGGTCACTGAAGCTTTCTTT. Its translation: CATQTGARGVTEAFF.

The chain uses TRBV11-2 and TRBJ1-3; 8 bases agree with TRBD1. V shed 5 bases, J shed 0 bases, and the junction held 6 bases outside the gene matches. Germline lookup yields CDR1 SGHAT and CDR2 FQNNGV. This CDR3 has 16 residues. The CDR3 here is CASSKRTGISGNTIYF. CDR3 DNA sequence: TGTGCCAGCAGCAAAAGGACAGGGATCTCTGGAAACACCATATATTTT. Full variable domain (remainder filled in from reference TRBV11-2 and TRBJ1-3): EAGVAQSPRYKIIEKRQSVAFWCNPISGHATLYWYQQILGQGPKLLIQFQNNGVVDDSQLPKDRFSAERLKGVDSTLKIQPAKLEDSAVYLCASSKRTGISGNTIYFGEGSWLTVV.

The chain has TRBV28 and TRBJ2-7; D might be TRBD1 (6 bases). This CDR3 spans 16 amino acids. Trimming took off 3 bases at V and 4 bases at J, with 19 bases between the two ends. The germline CDR1 and CDR2 sequences are MDHEN and SYDVKM. The CDR3 region is CASSFTLQGLGYEQYF. The DNA for the CDR3 is TGTGCCAGCAGTTTCACCCTTCAGGGGCTAGGTTACGAGCAGTACTTC.

The chain couples TRBV7-9 to TRBJ2-5; D not certain. The CDR3 is 14 residues long. CDR1 is SEHNR and CDR2 is FQNEAQ in the germline V gene (reference sequence). V gave up 0 bases and J gave up 3 bases, with 8 bases separating them. The CDR3 protein is CASSLADGEETQYF. For the CDR3, the DNA is TGTGCCAGCAGCTTAGCTGATGGGGAAGAGACCCAGTACTTC.

The chain uses TRBV18 and TRBJ1-5; TRBD1 matches 7 bases. The V segment lost 5 bases and the J segment 7 bases; nucleotides outside the gene matches: 5. Per germline, CDR1 KGHSH and CDR2 LQKENI. The CDR3 runs to 13 residues. The chain's CDR3 is CASSVTGAQPQHF. The CDR3 coding sequence is TGTGCCAGCTCAGTTACAGGGGCCCAGCCCCAGCATTTT.

The chain is built from TRBV25-1 and TRBJ2-2; D gene uncertain. Germline V gene data show CDR1 as MGHDK and CDR2 as SYGVNS. Trimming removed 2 bases from V and 0 bases from J, with 16 bases in between. The CDR3 sequence is 18 residues long. The DNA for the CDR3 is TGTGCCAGCAGTGAAGGGTTCCGGACGGTTGCGAACACCGGGGAGCTGTTTTTT. Its protein product is CASSEGFRTVANTGELFF.

The chain couples TRBV19 to TRBJ2-1; 9 nucleotides match TRBD2. V lost 6 bases to trimming and J lost 6 bases; unmatched junction nucleotides: 6. This CDR3 comprises 14 residues. Per the germline V gene, CDR1 is LNHDA and CDR2 is SQIVND (reference sequence). The CDR3 DNA reads TGTGCCAGTAGCCCCCTAGCGGGGACCAATGAGCAGTTCTTC. Protein: CASSPLAGTNEQFF.

V usage is TRBV27 and J usage is TRBJ1-1; D gene uncertain. The germline CDR1 and CDR2 sequences are MNHEY and SMNVEV (reference sequence). The CDR3 consists of 12 residues. V was pared by 5 bases and J by 3 bases, with 7 bases between. CDR3 DNA sequence: TGTGCCAGCAGTGGAACGGACACTGAAGCTTTCTTT. This codes for CASSGTDTEAFF.

CDR3 DNA sequence: TGCGCCAGTGTCCCGGGACAGGGGTTCACTGGGGCCAACGTCCTGACTTTC. Protein sequence: CASVPGQGFTGANVLTF. The V and J genes are TRBV5-1 and TRBJ2-6; 10 nucleotides agree with TRBD1. Germline CDR1 SGHRS, CDR2 YFSETQ. CDR3 size: 17 residues. The trim removed 8 bases at V and 2 bases at J, leaving 10 bases unmatched.